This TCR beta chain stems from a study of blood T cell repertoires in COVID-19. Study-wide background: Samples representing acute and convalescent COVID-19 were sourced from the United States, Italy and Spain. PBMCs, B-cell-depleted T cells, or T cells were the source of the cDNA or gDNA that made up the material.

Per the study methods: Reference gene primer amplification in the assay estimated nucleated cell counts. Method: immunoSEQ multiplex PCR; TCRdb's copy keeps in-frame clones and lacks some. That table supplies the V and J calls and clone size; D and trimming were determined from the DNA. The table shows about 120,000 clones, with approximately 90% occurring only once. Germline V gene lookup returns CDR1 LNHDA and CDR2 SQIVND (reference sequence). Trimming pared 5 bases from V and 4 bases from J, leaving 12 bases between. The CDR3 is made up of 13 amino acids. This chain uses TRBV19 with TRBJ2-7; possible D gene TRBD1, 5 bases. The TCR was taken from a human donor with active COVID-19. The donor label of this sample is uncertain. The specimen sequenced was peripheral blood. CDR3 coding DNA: TGTGCCAGTAGTGAGGACATCTTTTACGAGCAGTACTTC. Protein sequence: CASSEDIFYEQYF.